The subject of this entry is one TCR beta chain. Its target antigen remains unknown. Within one base of it there is no much larger clone, and no base qualities were kept. CDR1 and CDR2 (LNHNV, YYDKDF) derive from the germline V gene (reference sequence). From V the trimming removes 0 bases and from J it removes 4 bases, while the gene matches leave 3 bases of the junction unaccounted for. From the cysteine through the phenylalanine, the CDR3 covers 15 amino acids. Only the CDR3 part of the read is kept: 45 bases, read in frame from the first base. Receptors were amplified or captured by 5' RACE. The listed sequencing device is Illumina HiSeq 2000. Template switching added a universal primer binding site, and the final cDNA carried a unique molecular identifier that allowed TCR cDNA molecules to be counted accurately. First-strand cDNA for TCR alpha and beta chains was synthesized from specific primers in the conserved constant-segment region. To control for contamination, each cDNA library was double barcoded with a SMART-Mk sample barcode plus Illumina barcodes. TruSeq adapter sequences and Illumina sample barcodes were added in two successive PCR steps. The TCR alpha and beta cDNA libraries were sequenced on the Illumina HiSeq platform using custom primers. As for the original processing: Unique molecular identifiers were extracted from raw reads with MiGEC, and CDR3 positions were determined with MiXCR. For each individual, recombination models were inferred using an EM algorithm with the repgenHMM and IGoR tools. Shared clonotype analysis was performed with the tcR package in R, normalizing sharing by the product of cloneset sizes. To study raw recombination free of thymic and clonal selection effects, out-of-frame nonproductive sequences were analyzed. Using fastp trimming at Q25 and MiXCR clonotype assembly, TCRdb reanalyzed the public sequencing data and kept in-frame beta chains. Each CDR3 protein appears once, grouped with its most common genes and DNA. These V and J calls originate from TCRdb's pipeline instead of the authors' own analysis. The table for this sample lists around 470,000 distinct CDR3 sequences; approximately 14% of them were counted only once. Of the sample, around 0.48% falls within the top ten clones.

Every donor was a healthy Caucasian. The twin cohort comprised three pairs of female monozygotic twins, all aged about 18 to 29 years. Positive isolation kits from Invitrogen were used to isolate the CD4+ and CD8+ T cell populations. The data belong to a study of identical twins (dated by TCRdb to 2016 to 2017). Background for the entire study: The study deep-sequenced TCR alpha and beta repertoires from monozygotic twins, unrelated adults of various ages and cord blood to test whether fetal clonotypes persist. Replicate twin experiments were performed at different times using different library preparation protocols to rule out contamination.

General study outcomes and caveats: Invariant T cells such as MAIT and iNKT could partly confound zero-insertion analyses, although diverse VJ usage argued against such confounding for most clonotypes. Fewer insertions were carried by abundant cord blood beta clonotypes; a weaker similar trend was observed in young adult naive repertoires, while no such trend was observed in memory repertoires. The excess sharing between twins in beta out-of-frame sequences was weaker because fewer shared sequences reduced the signal-to-noise ratio. Out-of-frame TCR alpha sharing in monozygotic twins was systematically underestimated by recombination models, whereas sharing between unrelated individuals was in agreement with the recombination models. Because the same donors could not be followed over many years, conclusions were based on cross-sectional statistical analysis. Out-of-frame TCR alpha sequences shared between twins showed an excess of low generation-probability sequences compared with coincidental sharing between unrelated individuals.

The data also belong to a second study, concerning yellow fever vaccine responses in identical twins. As the second study states: According to the authors, in identical twins the way T cells responded to vaccination appeared partly convergent and partly personalized. The study precisely tracked vaccine-responding T cell clones in identical twins.

Specimen: CD4+ T cells sorted from blood. The rearrangement joined TRBV15 to TRBJ1-1; 9 bases in between match TRBD1. The receptor's source is a woman under 30 in good health. CDR3 reads: CATSRENRGLTEAFF. The DNA is TGTGCCACCAGCAGAGAAAACAGGGGGCTCACTGAAGCTTTCTTT.